This T cell receptor beta chain originates from a study of shared clonotypes between healthy human individuals. General observations from the study: At large depth, rarefaction still showed sorted-subset sequencing to be incomplete. Only blood was sampled, and tissue TCR repertoires likely differ from blood ones.

Concerning this clone: Its antigen remains unidentified.

The study drew its donors from healthy HIV-negative adults without recent acute infections or vaccinations. The length of the CDR3 is 13 residues. Trimming cost V 2 bases and J 6 bases, with 9 bases left between them. CDR1 SGHRS and CDR2 YFSETQ come from the germline V gene. Researchers ran the assay at a deep level. Here immunoSEQ multiplex PCR was the method, and the copy in TCRdb shows in-frame clones only, minus some. The table lists around 1.4 million clones, just under 99% of them singletons. The origin of this receptor is a man aged 30 to 39 in good health. The chain is built from TRBV5-1 and TRBJ2-1, with D unclear. Sequenced input: naive CD4+ T cells sorted from blood. Regarding subset: CD45RA+ positively selected. The CDR3 DNA reads as TGCGCCAGCAGCTTAGGGTATATCAATGAGCAGTTCTTC. This encodes CASSLGYINEQFF.